These 32 T cell receptor beta chains originate from one sample sequenced in a study of T-cell memory formation after mild COVID-19. TCRdb independently ran MiXCR on the 5' RACE reads; one entry per CDR3 protein. The table has 550,000 to 700,000 distinct CDR3 sequences, approximately 19% seen once. Sequencing was carried out using PBMCs or a T cell subset sorted from them (not recorded which). These TCRs come from an adult woman who had mild COVID-19 (a few samples of this study predate the infection). Cell type and time point are not known.

This clonotype was found a few times. The V call is TRBV5-1, the J call TRBJ1-1, with D maybe TRBD1 (5 bases). The CDR3 is made up of 14 amino acids. Germline CDR1 is SGHRS and CDR2 is YFSETQ. The V gene lost 2 bases and the J gene lost 4 bases, with 12 bases spanning the gap. The CDR3 reads CASSLWGGGTEAFF. Written as DNA, the CDR3 is TGCGCCAGCAGCTTATGGGGCGGGGGCACTGAAGCTTTCTTT.

There are a few counts of this clonotype. The CDR3 region has the DNA TGTGCCAGCAGCTTAGTACAGGGGGACACAGATACGCAGTATTTT. This encodes CASSLVQGDTDTQYF. The chain combines TRBV7-9 with TRBJ2-3; 8 bases map to TRBD1. This CDR3 is built from 15 residues. Per the germline V gene, CDR1 is SEHNR and CDR2 is FQNEAQ (reference sequence). With 1 base clipped from V and 2 bases from J, the junction kept 2 bases outside the gene matches.

This clonotype was counted only a few times. The chain is built from TRBV5-5 and TRBJ1-2, with D uncertain. The CDR3 is made up of 13 amino acids. Looked up from germline, CDR1 is SGHKS and CDR2 is YYEKEE (reference sequence). V was shortened by 6 bases and J by 6 bases, with 15 bases between the two germline ends. The CDR3: CASTGRRLDGYTF. The CDR3 region has the DNA TGTGCCAGCACTGGGAGGCGTCTGGATGGCTACACCTTC.

The chain uses TRBV9 and TRBJ2-7, with 8 positions matching TRBD2. J gave up 2 bases and V 5 bases, and 12 bases lay outside the gene matches. The CDR3 covers 16 residues. CDR1 SGDLS and CDR2 YYNGEE come from the germline V gene. CDR3 bases: TGTGCCAGCAGTCCCACCGGAGCGGGGGTCCCCTACGAGCAGTACTTC. This sequence encodes CASSPTGAGVPYEQYF.

A few counts support this clonotype. V gene TRBV3-1 combines with J gene TRBJ1-1, with a weak D call TRBD1 (5 bases). CDR1 is LGHDT, CDR2 YNNKEL, per germline (reference sequence). Trimming took off 0 bases at V and 0 bases at J, with 8 bases between the two ends. This CDR3 has 15 amino acids. The CDR3, as DNA: TGTGCCAGCAGCCAAGACCCAGGGTTGAACACTGAAGCTTTCTTT. Translated, it gives CASSQDPGLNTEAFF.

V usage is TRBV20-1 and J usage is TRBJ2-3, with D uncertain. Germline V lookup: CDR1 DFQATT, CDR2 SNEGSKA (reference sequence). Trimming cost V 1 base and J 0 bases, with 8 bases left between them. The CDR3 length is 14 residues. CDR3 amino acids: CSARAGSSTDTQYF. Written as DNA, the CDR3 is TGCAGTGCTAGAGCGGGCAGTAGCACAGATACGCAGTATTTT.

The chain links TRBV7-6 to TRBJ1-4; the D gene is possibly TRBD1 (5 bases). CDR3 length equals 15 residues. Germline V gene sequence: CDR1 SGHVS, CDR2 FNYEAQ. V was shortened by 0 bases and J by 8 bases, with 13 bases between the two germline ends. The CDR3, as DNA: TGTGCCAGCAGCTTAGCTGGTCAGGGAGGCGAAAAACTGTTTTTT. Residues: CASSLAGQGGEKLFF.

The chain employs TRBV11-2 and TRBJ2-2; 10 bases line up with TRBD1. Germline V gives CDR1 SGHAT, CDR2 FQNNGV. The CDR3 is 16 residues long. The ends lost 0 bases at V and 5 bases at J; junction bases unmatched: 3. The CDR3 DNA reads TGTGCCAGCAGCTTAGATCTGGACAGGGGGACCGGGGAGCTGTTTTTT. Protein: CASSLDLDRGTGELFF.

The rearrangement links TRBV18 to TRBJ1-2, with 7 nucleotides matching TRBD1. This CDR3 is built from 16 residues. With 6 bases clipped from V and 6 bases from J, the junction kept 16 bases outside the gene matches. CDR1 is KGHSH, CDR2 LQKENI, per germline. CDR3 loop: CASSQDETGNRHGYTF. CDR3 bases: TGTGCCAGCTCCCAAGATGAGACAGGGAACCGTCATGGCTACACCTTC.

This chain connects TRBV6-5 to TRBJ2-3, with D perhaps given as TRBD1 or TRBD2 (5 bases each). V was clipped by 5 bases and J by 8 bases, with 11 bases between them. Germline-derived CDR1 and CDR2 are MNHEY and SVGAGI. This CDR3 is 12 amino acids long. The chain's CDR3 is CASSEPGTTQYF. CDR3 sequence (DNA): TGTGCCAGCAGTGAACCCGGGACTACGCAGTATTTT.

This clonotype was seen only a few times. The V and J genes are TRBV6-4 and TRBJ2-1; TRBD2 matches 13 bases. This CDR3 is built from 15 residues. Germline loops: CDR1 MRHNA, CDR2 SNTAGT. The V segment lost 3 bases and the J segment 8 bases; nucleotides outside the gene matches: 4. The CDR3 coding sequence is TGTGCCAGCAGTGAAACTAGCGGGGGGGCACATGAGCAGTTCTTC. Translating it yields CASSETSGGAHEQFF.

J is TRBJ2-3 and V is TRBV7-2; D may be TRBD2 (6 bases). Looked up from germline, CDR1 is SGHTA and CDR2 is FQGNSA. This CDR3 contains 13 residues. V lost 5 bases to trimming and J lost 4 bases, with 10 bases between them. The CDR3 nucleotides are TGTGCCAGCAGCCAACCGGGGGCAGATACGCAGTATTTT. It is translated as CASSQPGADTQYF.

This clonotype was counted at least ten times. This chain links TRBV11-2 with TRBJ1-1, with 7 bases lining up with TRBD1. The CDR3 is 15 amino acids. V dropped 5 bases and J dropped 0; count of bases not matched to a gene: 6. Germline V gene sequence: CDR1 SGHAT, CDR2 FQNNGV. The CDR3 nucleotides read TGTGCCAGCAGCCCCCGACAGGGCCTGAACACTGAAGCTTTCTTT. Protein: CASSPRQGLNTEAFF.

This clonotype has just a few counts. This sequence joins TRBV29-1 and TRBJ1-1; D perhaps matches TRBD1 (5 bases). V lost 6 bases to trimming and J lost 3 bases, with 20 bases between them. The CDR3 totals 15 residues. Germline-derived CDR1 and CDR2 are SQVTM and ANQGSEA. The CDR3 loop reads CSVPRGLRSDTEAFF. In DNA form, the CDR3 reads TGCAGCGTACCTAGGGGCTTGCGGAGTGACACTGAAGCTTTCTTT.

The CDR3 DNA reads as TGTGCCAGCAGCATTGGGACAGGGCACGACGAGCAGTACTTC. It is translated as CASSIGTGHDEQYF. The J gene is TRBJ2-7, the V gene TRBV7-2; 9 bases line up with TRBD1. The CDR3 runs to 14 residues. Germline assignment: CDR1 SGHTA and CDR2 FQGNSA. The V and J ends lost 5 bases and 5 bases, in that order; junction bases with no gene match: 7. Full variable domain (outside the CDR3, taken from reference TRBV7-2 and TRBJ2-7): GAGVSQSPSNKVTEKGKDVELRCDPISGHTALYWYRQSLGQGLEFLIYFQGNSAPDKSGLPSDRFSAERTGGSVSTLTIQRTQQEDSAVYLCASSIGTGHDEQYFGPGTRLTVT.

The chain joins TRBV19 to TRBJ2-7; TRBD1 agrees at 7 bases. Germline V gives CDR1 LNHDA, CDR2 SQIVND (reference sequence). V lost 4 bases and J lost 1; bases outside the gene matches: 7. The CDR3 totals 15 residues. The CDR3 DNA follows: TGTGCCAGTAGTACGATGACAGGGAAATCCTACGAGCAGTACTTC. Residues: CASSTMTGKSYEQYF.

The chain is built from TRBV12-3 or TRBV12-4 and TRBJ2-4; possible D gene TRBD2, 6 bases. The CDR3 contains 13 residues. V dropped 3 bases and J dropped 9 bases, with 12 bases sitting between them. The CDR3 region is CASSFGVGGIQYF. The CDR3 region has the DNA TGTGCCAGCAGTTTTGGCGTGGGAGGCATTCAGTACTTC.

The chain uses TRBV13 and TRBJ1-1; D remains unclear. Trimming stripped 0 bases from V and 3 bases from J, with 20 bases between. Germline assignment: CDR1 PRHDT and CDR2 FYEKMQ (reference sequence). CDR3 length: 18 amino acids. The CDR3 DNA sequence: TGTGCCAGCAGCTTAGGCCTTGGCGGATCGAACAAGGACACTGAAGCTTTCTTT. This sequence encodes CASSLGLGGSNKDTEAFF. The full variable domain, rest sourced from reference TRBV13 and TRBJ1-1, is AAGVIQSPRHLIKEKRETATLKCYPIPRHDTVYWYQQGPGQDPQFLISFYEKMQSDKGSIPDRFSAQQFSDYHSELNMSSLELGDSALYFCASSLGLGGSNKDTEAFFGQGTRLTVV.

This clonotype was found many times. The J gene is TRBJ2-1, the V gene TRBV5-1; 9 bases map to TRBD2. The trim removed 6 bases at V and 6 bases at J, leaving 13 bases unmatched. From germline, CDR1 is SGHRS and CDR2 YFSETQ. The CDR3 sequence is 16 residues long. DNA of the CDR3: TGCGCCAGCACTCCGAGCGGGAGGACGGGCTCCAATGAGCAGTTCTTC. This codes for CASTPSGRTGSNEQFF.

V is TRBV29-1 and J is TRBJ2-2; D perhaps matches TRBD1 (5 bases). The germline V and J ends were trimmed by 5 bases and 1 base, with 11 bases remaining between them. The CDR3 covers 14 residues. The germline V gene encodes CDR1 SQVTM and CDR2 ANQGSEA. In DNA form, the CDR3 reads TGCAGCGTTCTCGGACATCTGAACACCGGGGAGCTGTTTTTT. It specifies CSVLGHLNTGELFF.

The gene calls are TRBV20-1 and TRBJ2-3; D tentatively fits TRBD1 or TRBD2 (5 bases each). Per germline, CDR1 DFQATT and CDR2 SNEGSKA (reference sequence). Trimming cost V 0 bases and J 6 bases, with 22 bases left between them. The CDR3 has 17 residues. The CDR3 nucleotides read TGCAGTGCTAGAGATCTCGCAAGGGGTTGGGAGTTGGATACGCAGTATTTT. Its translation: CSARDLARGWELDTQYF.

This clonotype was counted only a few times. The chain recombines TRBV12-3 or TRBV12-4 with TRBJ2-2; D is perhaps TRBD1 (6 bases). The ends were cut back, 4 bases at V and 6 bases at J, with 12 bases in the middle. The CDR3 extends over 14 amino acids. The CDR3, as DNA: TGTGCCAGCAGTTGGACCCAGGGGTCCGGGGAGCTGTTTTTT. It specifies CASSWTQGSGELFF.

There are a few counts of this clonotype. One end of the junction varies from germline; a read error may be responsible. V is TRBV7-2 and J is TRBJ2-2; D unresolved. The CDR3 is made up of 14 amino acids. CDR1 and CDR2 (germline): SGHTA, FQGNSA. Written as DNA, the CDR3 is TGTGCCAGCAGCTACCCCCTTTTCACCGGTGAGCTGTTTTTT. Protein: CASSYPLFTGELFF.

In this sample, this clonotype turned up many times. The chain has TRBV5-1 and TRBJ2-3, with 9 positions matching TRBD1. Germline CDR1 SGHRS, CDR2 YFSETQ. The CDR3 is made up of 14 amino acids. V was clipped by 3 bases and J by 1 base; unmatched bases: 0. CDR3 DNA sequence: TGCGCCAGCAGCTGGACAGGGGGCACAGATACGCAGTATTTT. It encodes CASSWTGGTDTQYF.

This clonotype was detected a few times. The chain uses TRBV27 and TRBJ2-1, with 14 bases fitting TRBD2. J was trimmed by 0 bases and V by 3 bases; bases with no gene match: 4. Germline CDR1 is MNHEY and CDR2 is SMNVEV (reference sequence). The CDR3 has 18 residues. As DNA, the CDR3 is TGTGCCAGCAGTTTCGGACTAGCGGGAGGCCACTCCTACAATGAGCAGTTCTTC. It yields the protein CASSFGLAGGHSYNEQFF.

This clonotype turned up a few times. The rearrangement joins TRBV12-3 or TRBV12-4 to TRBJ2-7; D may correspond to TRBD1 or TRBD2 (5 bases each). The CDR3 sequence is 12 residues long. The V end was cut by 4 bases, the J end by 12 bases, with 16 bases between. The CDR3 reads CASSSERRGGYF. Written as DNA, the CDR3 is TGTGCCAGCAGTTCGGAGCGCCGTGGGGGGTACTTC.

The chain is built from TRBV24-1 and TRBJ2-1, with 11 bases fitting TRBD2. The CDR3 is 16 residues long. Per germline, CDR1 KGHDR and CDR2 SFDVKD. Losses at the gene ends were 6 bases for V and 4 bases for J; bases not matched to a gene: 7. CDR3 in amino acids: CATSPLAGVGYNEQFF. CDR3 coding DNA: TGTGCCACCAGTCCACTAGCGGGAGTAGGGTACAATGAGCAGTTCTTC.

V and J are TRBV7-9 and TRBJ2-7, with a tentative D call TRBD1 (5 bases). CDR1 and CDR2 (germline): SEHNR, FQNEAQ (reference sequence). CDR3 length equals 10 residues. CDR3 nucleotides: TGTGCAGCAGGGAACTACGAGCAGTACTTC. Its translation: CAAGNYEQYF.

This clonotype was detected a few times. V gene TRBV13 combines with J gene TRBJ2-7, with D perhaps matching TRBD1 (5 bases). CDR3 size: 16 residues. The V end lost 0 bases, the J end lost 2 bases, and 14 bases lay between the germline ends. From germline, CDR1 is PRHDT and CDR2 FYEKMQ (reference sequence). The CDR3, as DNA: TGTGCCAGCAGCTTAGGGGGGCAGGGAATACCCTACGAGCAGTACTTC. Its translation: CASSLGGQGIPYEQYF.

The chain is built from TRBV5-1 and TRBJ2-1, with D unclear. The V end was cut by 2 bases, the J end by 6 bases, with 6 bases between. The CDR3 extends over 12 amino acids. Germline V gene lookup returns CDR1 SGHRS and CDR2 YFSETQ. Here the CDR3 reads CASSFAPNEQFF. In DNA form, the CDR3 reads TGCGCCAGCAGCTTCGCCCCCAATGAGCAGTTCTTC.

This clonotype has a handful of counts. The rearrangement links TRBV4-2 to TRBJ1-1, with a weak D call TRBD1 (5 bases). The CDR3 length is 17 residues. Germline V gene sequence: CDR1 LGHNA, CDR2 YNFKEQ. Between the trimmed V and J ends, which lost 1 base and 8 bases, there was a span of 23 bases. The CDR3 nucleotides read TGTGCCAGCAGCCAAGCTTTCCCCGGGGTCGGGGGATTGGAAGCTTTCTTT. This encodes CASSQAFPGVGGLEAFF.

The chain recombines TRBV12-3 or TRBV12-4 with TRBJ1-1, with D perhaps matching TRBD1 (6 bases). The CDR3 covers 12 residues. Trimming removed 6 bases at V and 12 bases at J, with 17 bases between. The CDR3 reads CASRRDTGTSFF. The DNA of the CDR3 is TGTGCCAGCAGGAGGGACACCGGGACATCTTTCTTT.